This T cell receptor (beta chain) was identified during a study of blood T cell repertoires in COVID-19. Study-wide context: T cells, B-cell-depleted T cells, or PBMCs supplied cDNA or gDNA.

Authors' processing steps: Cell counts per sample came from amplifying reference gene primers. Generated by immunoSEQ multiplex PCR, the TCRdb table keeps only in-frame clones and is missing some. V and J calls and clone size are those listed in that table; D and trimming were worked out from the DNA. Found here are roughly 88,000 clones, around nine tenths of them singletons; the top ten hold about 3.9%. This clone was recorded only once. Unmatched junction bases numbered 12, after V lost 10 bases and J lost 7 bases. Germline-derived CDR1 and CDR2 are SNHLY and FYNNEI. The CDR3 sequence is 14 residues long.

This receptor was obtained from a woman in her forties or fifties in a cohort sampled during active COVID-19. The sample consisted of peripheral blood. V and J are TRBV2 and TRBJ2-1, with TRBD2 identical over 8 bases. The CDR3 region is CATYGGVSANEQFF. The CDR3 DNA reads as TGTGCCACCTACGGGGGGGTGTCTGCAAATGAGCAGTTCTTC.